The sequence of this TCR beta chain was determined in a study of T cells after yellow fever vaccination. Looking at the study overall: Fractions with few cells were prepared using SMART-Seq v4 Ultra Low Input.

Regarding the study as a whole: A minor fraction of clonotypes spanned both CD4 and CD8 compartments. Re-detected after boosting: most primary clones, almost 98% of CD4 and 75% to 90% of CD8.

Note on this clonotype: Antigen unknown.

TCRdb analysed the 5' RACE reads with MiXCR anew, one entry per CDR3 protein. The sample lists over 100,000 distinct CDR3 sequences; around 8% were seen once. Germline lookup yields CDR1 MNHEY and CDR2 SVGAGI. The V and J ends lost 8 bases and 4 bases respectively, with 11 bases between them. The CDR3 runs to 12 residues. This sequence originates from a man aged 30 to 45 who received the YFV17D yellow fever vaccine. Source: CD8+ T cells sorted from PBMCs, taken 45 days after the yellow fever booster vaccination. This chain connects TRBV6-5 to TRBJ1-1; tentatively, D is TRBD1 (6 bases). CDR3 sequence: CASRTRGTEAFF. In DNA, the CDR3 is TGTGCCAGCCGAACCAGGGGCACTGAAGCTTTCTTT.